A single sample is the source of the 23 T cell receptor beta chains below, sequenced in a study of regulatory T cells in long-lasting Graves disease. Documented time point: newly diagnosed GD, antithyroid drugs for less than 3 months. Generation of the TCR library employed RNA extracted from PBMCs. Arm-PCR of CDR3 regions and iRepertoire HTBI primers were used to build TCR beta libraries. TCRdb reprocessed the multiplex PCR reads with MiXCR, giving one entry per CDR3 protein. The sample carries 400,000 to 450,000 distinct CDR3 sequences, less than 20% recorded once. The sample was also linked to a second study, of T cells in Graves' hyperthyroidism and ophthalmopathy.

Sequencing was performed on peripheral blood mononuclear cells (PBMCs), taken at new diagnosis, from a patient treated with antithyroid drugs. The receptor source for this set is a woman in her twenties or thirties with Graves disease.

This clonotype showed up many times. The rearrangement joins TRBV5-5 to TRBJ1-2; D is undetermined. V lost 6 bases, J lost 0 bases, and 18 bases lay in between. This CDR3 is 16 amino acids long. CDR1 and CDR2 (germline): SGHKS, YYEKEE (reference sequence). The CDR3 region has the DNA TGTGCCAGCACTTCAAGGGTTGCCCAAGCTAACTATGGCTACACCTTC. Its protein product is CASTSRVAQANYGYTF.

The chain combines TRBV12-3 or TRBV12-4 with TRBJ2-6; D is undetermined. CDR3 size: 15 residues. Trimming removed 5 bases at V and 1 base at J, with 9 bases between. The CDR3 region is CASSPMGSGANVLTF. The CDR3 nucleotides are TGTGCCAGCAGTCCAATGGGATCTGGGGCCAACGTCCTGACTTTC.

This clonotype was counted ten times or more. The gene calls are TRBV6-1 and TRBJ2-7; 8 bases are shared with TRBD2. J gave up 0 bases and V 7 bases, and 8 bases lay outside the gene matches. This CDR3 has 15 residues. CDR1 and CDR2 from the germline V gene are MNHNS and SASEGT. The CDR3 sequence is CASTSGSGASYEQYF. The CDR3 bases are TGTGCCAGCACCTCGGGTAGCGGGGCCTCCTACGAGCAGTACTTC.

This sequence joins TRBV6-1 and TRBJ1-4; D is unresolved. Germline CDR1 reads MNHNS; CDR2 reads SASEGT. The V end was cut by 6 bases, the J end by 5 bases, with 16 bases between. The length of the CDR3 is 15 residues. The CDR3 reads CASSASGRINEKLFF. CDR3 DNA: TGTGCCAGCAGCGCATCCGGACGGATAAATGAAAAACTGTTTTTT.

V is TRBV19 and J is TRBJ2-5; no definite D call. This CDR3 is 13 amino acids long. Trimming stripped 5 bases from V and 5 bases from J, with 12 bases between. The germline V gene has CDR1 LNHDA and CDR2 SQIVND (reference sequence). The CDR3 nucleotides are TGTGCCAGTAGTCCCGTTGAAACGGAGACCCAGTACTTC. Amino acids: CASSPVETETQYF.

This clonotype was counted ten times or more. V and J are TRBV18 and TRBJ2-5; D may match TRBD1 or TRBD2 (5 bases each). V lost 1 base, J lost 2 bases, and 14 bases lay in between. This CDR3 is 16 amino acids long. CDR1 KGHSH and CDR2 LQKENI come from the germline V gene. The CDR3 loop is CASSPLGEGNQETQYF. In DNA, the CDR3 is TGTGCCAGCTCACCACTGGGGGAAGGAAATCAAGAGACCCAGTACTTC.

The gene calls are TRBV7-2 and TRBJ1-3, with a weak D call TRBD1 (5 bases). This CDR3 has 15 residues. Trimming took off 3 bases at V and 0 bases at J, with 9 bases between the two ends. Germline V gene lookup returns CDR1 SGHTA and CDR2 FQGNSA. This chain's CDR3 is CASSLGQYSGNTIYF. CDR3 nucleotide sequence: TGTGCCAGCAGCTTGGGGCAGTACTCTGGAAACACCATATATTTT.

The sample holds many counts of this clonotype. The chain recombines TRBV30 with TRBJ2-1; 9 bases map to TRBD2. This CDR3 contains 15 residues. After removal of 8 bases from V and 4 bases from J, the junction contained 12 bases not matched to a gene. Looked up from germline, CDR1 is GTSNPN and CDR2 is SVGIG (reference sequence). CDR3 nucleotide sequence: TGTGCCCGAGCCGAAGCGGGAGGTTTATACAATGAGCAGTTCTTC. This translates into CARAEAGGLYNEQFF.

Many counts were recorded for this clonotype. The chain carries TRBV18 and TRBJ1-3; a possible D gene is TRBD1 (6 bases). The CDR3 has 15 residues. Germline loops: CDR1 KGHSH, CDR2 LQKENI. With 5 bases removed from V and 0 bases from J, the gap between germline ends came to 11 bases. CDR3: CASSNTGSSGNTIYF. DNA of the CDR3: TGTGCCAGCTCAAATACAGGGAGCTCTGGAAACACCATATATTTT.

This clonotype was counted many times. This rearrangement joins TRBV6-5 to TRBJ2-7, with D perhaps matching TRBD2 (6 bases). Looked up from germline, CDR1 is MNHEY and CDR2 is SVGAGI. V was clipped by 2 bases and J by 0 bases, with 17 bases between them. There are 17 residues in the CDR3. The CDR3, as DNA: TGTGCCAGCAGTTACGGCCCCGGGACTCCAAGCTCCTACGAGCAGTACTTC. Translating it yields CASSYGPGTPSSYEQYF.

This CDR3 is CASSHMNRTKFSTDTQYF. CDR3 DNA sequence: TGTGCCAGCAGCCACATGAACCGGACAAAATTTAGCACAGATACGCAGTATTTT. The V call is TRBV14, the J call TRBJ2-3, with D perhaps TRBD1 (5 bases). Germline CDR1 SGHDN, CDR2 FVKESK. Trimming cost V 3 bases and J 0 bases, with 19 bases left between them. This CDR3 contains 18 residues.

This clonotype has only a few counts. The gene calls are TRBV2 and TRBJ1-4, with TRBD1 identical over 10 bases. The CDR3 runs to 15 residues. Looked up from germline, CDR1 is SNHLY and CDR2 is FYNNEI. Trimming cost V 4 bases and J 8 bases; bases outside gene matches: 7. The CDR3 loop reads CASSGSRDRGEKLFF. The CDR3 nucleotides read TGTGCCAGCAGTGGGTCCCGGGACAGGGGCGAAAAACTGTTTTTT.

In its sample, this clonotype was seen many times. The V call is TRBV6-9, the J call TRBJ2-1; tentatively, D is TRBD2 (5 bases). Germline CDR1 and CDR2: MNHGY and SVAAGI. The CDR3 spans 17 residues. Trimming removed 3 bases from V and 2 bases from J, with 17 bases in between. The CDR3 DNA follows: TGTGCCAGCAGTTACTCGAAAGTTGGGAGAACCTACAATGAGCAGTTCTTC. It translates to CASSYSKVGRTYNEQFF.

Remarks on this clonotype: It differs at one base from a far larger clone, so likely a read error. The chain employs TRBV28 and TRBJ2-4; 10 bases match TRBD2. This CDR3 is built from 17 residues. V trimming: 4 bases; J trimming: 13 bases; junction bases outside the gene matches: 19. The germline V gene encodes CDR1 MDHEN and CDR2 SYDVKM. CDR3 sequence reads: CASSSPLLAGVRNEQYF. The CDR3 bases are TGTGCCAGCAGTTCCCCCCTCCTAGCGGGAGTCCGGAATGAGCAGTACTTC.

This clonotype was observed at least ten times. This chain joins TRBV7-2 and TRBJ2-7, with TRBD2 identical over 10 bases. V trimming: 4 bases; J trimming: 6 bases; junction bases outside the gene matches: 18. The length of the CDR3 is 18 residues. Germline CDR1 reads SGHTA; CDR2 reads FQGNSA. The DNA for the CDR3 is TGTGCCAGCAGCTCGAGAAGCGGGAGGGCTCAAGCGATTTCCGAGCAGTACTTC. This codes for CASSSRSGRAQAISEQYF. The full variable domain, completed using reference TRBV7-2 and TRBJ2-7, is GAGVSQSPSNKVTEKGKDVELRCDPISGHTALYWYRQSLGQGLEFLIYFQGNSAPDKSGLPSDRFSAERTGGSVSTLTIQRTQQEDSAVYLCASSSRSGRAQAISEQYFGPGTRLTVT.

In this sample, this clonotype turned up many times. The rearrangement joins TRBV28 to TRBJ1-2; TRBD1 might be the D (5 bases). V lost 7 bases, J lost 4 bases, and 16 bases lay in between. The CDR3 runs to 14 residues. Germline-derived CDR1 and CDR2 are MDHEN and SYDVKM. The CDR3 region has the DNA TGTGCCAGCACCCCATCGGGGGGGGGCTATGGCTACACCTTC. This translates into CASTPSGGGYGYTF.

This clonotype has more than one count but fewer than ten. This rearrangement joins TRBV9 to TRBJ1-1; 7 bases align to TRBD1. The CDR3 has 14 amino acids. Germline V gene lookup returns CDR1 SGDLS and CDR2 YYNGEE. V shed 5 bases, J shed 4 bases, and the junction held 8 bases outside the gene matches. CDR3 nucleotide sequence: TGTGCCAGCAGGGGGGAACAGGGGTCCACTGAAGCTTTCTTT. This translates into CASRGEQGSTEAFF. Full variable domain (outside the CDR3, taken from reference TRBV9 and TRBJ1-1): DSGVTQTPKHLITATGQRVTLRCSPRSGDLSVYWYQQSLDQGLQFLIQYYNGEERAKGNILERFSAQQFPDLHSELNLSSLELGDSALYFCASRGEQGSTEAFFGQGTRLTVV.

The rearrangement uses TRBV20-1 and TRBJ1-3; no clear D. Between the trimmed V and J ends, which lost 5 bases and 4 bases, there was a span of 6 bases. The CDR3 loop spans 11 amino acids. Germline V gene sequence: CDR1 DFQATT, CDR2 SNEGSKA (reference sequence). In DNA form, the CDR3 reads TGCAGTGCTCTCCACGGAAACACCATATATTTT. As protein: CSALHGNTIYF.

This clonotype was observed a few times. This rearrangement joins TRBV20-1 to TRBJ2-1, with 7 bases that match TRBD2. V shed 5 bases and J 6 bases; nucleotides not matched to a gene: 13. Germline V gives CDR1 DFQATT, CDR2 SNEGSKA (reference sequence). The CDR3 contains 15 residues. The DNA of the CDR3 is TGCAGTGCTGTGATAGGCGGGGGAAGGCTCAATGAGCAGTTCTTC. Translating it yields CSAVIGGGRLNEQFF.

The rearrangement joins TRBV25-1 to TRBJ2-7; D is possibly TRBD1 (5 bases). CDR1 is MGHDK, CDR2 SYGVNS, per germline. V was shortened by 7 bases and J by 5 bases, with 15 bases between the two germline ends. The CDR3 sequence is 13 residues long. CDR3 sequence: CASNRQGEDEQYF. The CDR3 nucleotides read TGTGCCAGCAATCGGCAGGGTGAAGACGAGCAGTACTTC.

This chain uses TRBV7-3 with TRBJ2-7; D is possibly TRBD1 or TRBD2 (5 bases each). The germline V gene has CDR1 SGHTA and CDR2 FQGTGA. V was shortened by 5 bases and J by 4 bases, with 15 bases between the two germline ends. The CDR3 sequence is 14 residues long. The CDR3 loop is CASSPRTGLYEQYF. DNA of the CDR3: TGTGCCAGCAGCCCACGAACAGGACTGTACGAGCAGTACTTC. Looking up the rest from reference TRBV7-3 and TRBJ2-7 gives the full variable domain: GAGVSQTPSNKVTEKGKYVELRCDPISGHTALYWYRQSLGQGPEFLIYFQGTGAADDSGLPNDRFFAVRPEGSVSTLKIQRTERGDSAVYLCASSPRTGLYEQYFGPGTRLTVT.

The sample holds many counts of this clonotype. The chain combines TRBV27 with TRBJ2-1; 9 positions agree with TRBD2. Germline CDR1 is MNHEY and CDR2 is SMNVEV (reference sequence). This CDR3 has 16 residues. With V trimmed by 4 bases and J by 7 bases, 11 bases remained unmatched. CDR3 nucleotide sequence: TGTGCCAGCAGTTGGGCTAGCGGGACCCTTCTTAATGAGCAGTTCTTC. This translates into CASSWASGTLLNEQFF.

This clonotype was observed at least ten times. The chain links TRBV7-2 to TRBJ2-7, with D possibly being TRBD1 (6 bases). The CDR3 has 15 amino acids. Trimming cost V 5 bases and J 5 bases, with 19 bases left between them. CDR1 SGHTA and CDR2 FQGNSA come from the germline V gene. This chain's CDR3 is CASSPQGAVGDEQYF. DNA for the CDR3: TGTGCCAGCAGCCCACAGGGTGCGGTAGGCGACGAGCAGTACTTC.